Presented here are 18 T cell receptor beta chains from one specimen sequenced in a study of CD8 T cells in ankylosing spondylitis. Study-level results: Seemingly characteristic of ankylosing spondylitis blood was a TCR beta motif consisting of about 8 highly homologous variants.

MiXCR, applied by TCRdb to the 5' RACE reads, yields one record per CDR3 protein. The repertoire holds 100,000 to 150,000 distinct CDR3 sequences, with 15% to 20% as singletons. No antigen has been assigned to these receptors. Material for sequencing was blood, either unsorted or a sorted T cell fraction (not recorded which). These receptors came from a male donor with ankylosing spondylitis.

CDR3 DNA: TGCGCCAGCAGCTCAGCGGGAGGTGATGAGCAGTTCTTC. It is translated as CASSSAGGDEQFF. V usage is TRBV5-1 and J usage is TRBJ2-1, with 9 bases fitting TRBD2. The CDR3 runs 13 residues. Germline V gene data show CDR1 as SGHRS and CDR2 as YFSETQ. With 3 bases clipped from V and 8 bases from J, the junction kept 3 bases outside the gene matches. The whole variable domain, filled in from reference TRBV5-1 and TRBJ2-1, reads KAGVTQTPRYLIKTRGQQVTLSCSPISGHRSVSWYQQTPGQGLQFLFEYFSETQRNKGNFPGRFSGRQFSNSRSEMNVSTLELGDSALYLCASSSAGGDEQFFGPGTRLTVL.

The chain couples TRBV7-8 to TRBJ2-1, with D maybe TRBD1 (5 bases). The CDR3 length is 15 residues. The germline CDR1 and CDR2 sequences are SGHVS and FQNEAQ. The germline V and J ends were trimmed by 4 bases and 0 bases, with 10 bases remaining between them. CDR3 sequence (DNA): TGTGCCAGCAGCTCAACAGGAAGCTCCTACAATGAGCAGTTCTTC. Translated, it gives CASSSTGSSYNEQFF. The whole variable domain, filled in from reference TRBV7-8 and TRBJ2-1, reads GAGVSQSPRYKVAKRGQDVALRCDPISGHVSLFWYQQALGQGPEFLTYFQNEAQLDKSGLPSDRFFAERPEGSVSTLKIQRTQQEDSAVYLCASSSTGSSYNEQFFGPGTRLTVL.

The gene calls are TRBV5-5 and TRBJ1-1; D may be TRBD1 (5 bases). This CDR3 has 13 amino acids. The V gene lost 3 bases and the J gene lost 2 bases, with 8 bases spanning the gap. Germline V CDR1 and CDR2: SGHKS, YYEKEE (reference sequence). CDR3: CASSYDRNTEAFF. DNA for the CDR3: TGTGCCAGCAGCTACGACAGAAACACTGAAGCTTTCTTT. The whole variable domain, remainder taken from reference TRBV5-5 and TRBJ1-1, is DAGVTQSPTHLIKTRGQQVTLRCSPISGHKSVSWYQQVLGQGPQFIFQYYEKEERGRGNFPDRFSARQFPNYSSELNVNALLLGDSALYLCASSYDRNTEAFFGQGTRLTVV.

The CDR3 DNA reads as TGTGCCAGCAGTTCCGGACAGGCTGAAGCTTTCTTT. Encoded protein: CASSSGQAEAFF. The J gene is TRBJ1-1, the V gene TRBV27; 7 bases match TRBD1. The V gene end was trimmed by 4 bases and the J gene end by 6 bases; junction bases not matched to a gene: 2. Germline V gives CDR1 MNHEY, CDR2 SMNVEV (reference sequence). The CDR3 spans 12 residues.

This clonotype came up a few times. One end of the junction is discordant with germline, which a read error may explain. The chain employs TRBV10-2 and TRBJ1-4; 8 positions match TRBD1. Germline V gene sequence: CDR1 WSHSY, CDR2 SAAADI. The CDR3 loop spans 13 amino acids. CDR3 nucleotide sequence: TGCGCCAGCAGTGAGTCCATACCGGACAGGGCGATTTTT. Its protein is CASSESIPDRAIF.

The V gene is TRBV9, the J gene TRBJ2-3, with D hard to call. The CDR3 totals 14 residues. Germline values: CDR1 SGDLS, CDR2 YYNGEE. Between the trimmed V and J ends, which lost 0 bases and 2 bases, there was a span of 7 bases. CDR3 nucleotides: TGTGCCAGCAGCGTAGGACACGCCACAGATACGCAGTATTTT. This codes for CASSVGHATDTQYF.

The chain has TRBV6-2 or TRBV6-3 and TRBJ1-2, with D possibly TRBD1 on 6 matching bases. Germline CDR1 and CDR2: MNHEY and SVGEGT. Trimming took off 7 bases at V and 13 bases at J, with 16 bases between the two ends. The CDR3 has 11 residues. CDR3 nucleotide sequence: TGTGCCAGCACCGAGGGGGTCCGGGCCACCTTC. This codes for CASTEGVRATF.

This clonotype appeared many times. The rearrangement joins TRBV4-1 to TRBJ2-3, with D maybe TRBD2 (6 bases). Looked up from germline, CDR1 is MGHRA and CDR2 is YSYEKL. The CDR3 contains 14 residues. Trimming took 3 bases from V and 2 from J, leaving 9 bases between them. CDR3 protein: CASSHLATTDTQYF. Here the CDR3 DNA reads TGCGCCAGCAGCCATCTAGCGACCACAGATACGCAGTATTTT.

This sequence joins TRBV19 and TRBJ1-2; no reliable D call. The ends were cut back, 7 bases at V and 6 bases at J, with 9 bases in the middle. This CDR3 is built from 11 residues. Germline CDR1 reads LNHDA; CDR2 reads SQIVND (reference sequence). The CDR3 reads CASNTGDGYTF. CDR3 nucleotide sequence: TGTGCCAGTAATACGGGCGATGGCTACACCTTC.

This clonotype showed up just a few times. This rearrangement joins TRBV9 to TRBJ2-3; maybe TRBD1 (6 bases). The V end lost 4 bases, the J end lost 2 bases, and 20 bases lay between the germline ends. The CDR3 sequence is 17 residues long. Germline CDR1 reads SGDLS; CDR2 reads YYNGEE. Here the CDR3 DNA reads TGTGCCAGCAGCCCGCAGGGGAACGTATATAACACAGATACGCAGTATTTT. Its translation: CASSPQGNVYNTDTQYF.

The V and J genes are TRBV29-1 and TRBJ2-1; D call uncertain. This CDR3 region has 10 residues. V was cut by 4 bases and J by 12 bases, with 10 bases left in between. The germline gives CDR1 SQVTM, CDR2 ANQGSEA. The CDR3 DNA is TGCAGCGTTGTCTACGGTTCGCAGTTCTTC. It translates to CSVVYGSQFF.

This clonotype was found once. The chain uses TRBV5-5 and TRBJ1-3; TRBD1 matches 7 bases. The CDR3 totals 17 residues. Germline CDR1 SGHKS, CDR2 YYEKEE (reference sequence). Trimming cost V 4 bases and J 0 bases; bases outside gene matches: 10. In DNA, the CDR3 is TGTGCCAGCAGCGGTGGGACAGAACAGCTCTCTGGAAACACCATATATTTT. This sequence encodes CASSGGTEQLSGNTIYF.

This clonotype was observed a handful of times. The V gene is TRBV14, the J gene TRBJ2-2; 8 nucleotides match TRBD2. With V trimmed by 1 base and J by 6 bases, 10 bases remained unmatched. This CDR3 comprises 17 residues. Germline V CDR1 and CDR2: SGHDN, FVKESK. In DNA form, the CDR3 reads TGTGCCAGCAGCCAAGTTGCTGGACTAGCAGTGGCCGGGGAGCTGTTTTTT. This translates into CASSQVAGLAVAGELFF.

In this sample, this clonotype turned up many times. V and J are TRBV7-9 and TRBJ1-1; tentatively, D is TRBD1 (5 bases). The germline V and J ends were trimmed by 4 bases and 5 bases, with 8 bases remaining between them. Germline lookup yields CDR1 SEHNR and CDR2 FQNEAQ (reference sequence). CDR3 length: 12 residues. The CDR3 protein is CASSSRGTEAFF. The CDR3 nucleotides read TGTGCCAGCAGCTCAAGGGGTACTGAAGCTTTCTTT.

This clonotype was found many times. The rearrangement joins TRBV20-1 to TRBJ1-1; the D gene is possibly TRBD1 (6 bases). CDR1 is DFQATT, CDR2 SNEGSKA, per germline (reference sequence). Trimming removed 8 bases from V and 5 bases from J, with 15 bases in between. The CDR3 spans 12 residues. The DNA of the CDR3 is TGCAGTACCCATTTAGGGGGGACTGAAGCTTTCTTT. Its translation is CSTHLGGTEAFF.

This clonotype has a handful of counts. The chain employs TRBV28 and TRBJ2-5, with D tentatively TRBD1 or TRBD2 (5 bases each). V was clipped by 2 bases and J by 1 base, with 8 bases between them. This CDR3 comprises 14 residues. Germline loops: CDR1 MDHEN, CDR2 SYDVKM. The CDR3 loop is CASSLPGTQETQYF. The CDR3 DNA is TGTGCCAGCAGTTTACCTGGGACCCAAGAGACCCAGTACTTC. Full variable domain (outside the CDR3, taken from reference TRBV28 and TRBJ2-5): DVKVTQSSRYLVKRTGEKVFLECVQDMDHENMFWYRQDPGLGLRLIYFSYDVKMKEKGDIPEGYSVSREKKERFSLILESASTNQTSMYLCASSLPGTQETQYFGPGTRLLVL.

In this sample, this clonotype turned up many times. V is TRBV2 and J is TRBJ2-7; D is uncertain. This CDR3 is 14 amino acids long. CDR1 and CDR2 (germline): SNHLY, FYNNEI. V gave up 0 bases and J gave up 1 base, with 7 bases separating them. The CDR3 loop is CASSEAFSSYEQYF. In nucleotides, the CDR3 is TGTGCCAGCAGTGAAGCTTTCAGTTCCTACGAGCAGTACTTC.

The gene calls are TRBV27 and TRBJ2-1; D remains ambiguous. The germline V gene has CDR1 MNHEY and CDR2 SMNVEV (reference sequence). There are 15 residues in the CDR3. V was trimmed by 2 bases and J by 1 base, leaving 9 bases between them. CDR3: CASSLNSYSYNEQFF. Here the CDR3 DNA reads TGTGCCAGCAGTTTAAACTCCTATTCCTACAATGAGCAGTTCTTC.